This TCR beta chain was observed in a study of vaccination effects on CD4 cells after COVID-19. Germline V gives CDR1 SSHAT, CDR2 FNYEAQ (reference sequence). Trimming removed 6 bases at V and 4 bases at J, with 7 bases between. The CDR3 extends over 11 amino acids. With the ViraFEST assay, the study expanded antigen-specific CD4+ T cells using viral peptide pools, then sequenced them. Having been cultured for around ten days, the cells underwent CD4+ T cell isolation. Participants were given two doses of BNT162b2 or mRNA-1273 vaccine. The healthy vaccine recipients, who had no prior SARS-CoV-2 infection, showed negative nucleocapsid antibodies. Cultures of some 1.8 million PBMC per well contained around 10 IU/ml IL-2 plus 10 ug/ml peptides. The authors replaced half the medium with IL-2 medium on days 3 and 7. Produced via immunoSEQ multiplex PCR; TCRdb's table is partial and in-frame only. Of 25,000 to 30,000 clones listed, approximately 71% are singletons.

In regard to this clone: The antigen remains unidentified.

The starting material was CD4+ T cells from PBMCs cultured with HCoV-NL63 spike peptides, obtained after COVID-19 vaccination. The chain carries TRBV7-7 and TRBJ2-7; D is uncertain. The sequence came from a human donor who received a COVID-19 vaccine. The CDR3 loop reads CASRTTYEQYF. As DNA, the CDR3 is TGTGCCAGCAGAACGACATACGAGCAGTACTTC.